The clone carrying this T cell receptor beta chain appeared many times. Its matching antigen is unknown. This sample was included in a study of molecular identifiers for immune sequencing clone quantification. Study-wide findings and caveats: Clones with over 20 RNA copies captured over 98% of effector molecules but under 1% of naive ones.

CDR3 length: 15 amino acids. V shed 4 bases and J shed 4 bases, with 14 bases lying between them. The germline V gene encodes CDR1 SGHTA and CDR2 FQGNSA. Preparation of naive CD8 libraries involved 20,000 to 1,000,000 sorted cells and 10%, 30% or 50% RNA. For bulk TCR libraries, previously described methods and listed TCR primers were used. Using its own MiXCR run on the PCR reads, TCRdb lists one record per CDR3 protein. The sample consists of about 320,000 distinct CDR3 sequences, about a fifth of them appearing once. Sequencing was carried out using naive CD8+ T cells from blood, with Jurkat cell RNA spiked in. Subset noted: FACS-sorted CD8+CD4-CCR7+CD45RA+ naive T cells. The receptor was derived from a human donor in good health. Some libraries in this study had Jurkat cell RNA spiked in. V is TRBV7-2 and J is TRBJ2-1; no reliable D call. CDR3 in DNA: TGTGCCAGCAGCTCCCCGTTGCTCCTATACAATGAGCAGTTCTTC. Encoded protein: CASSSPLLLYNEQFF.